One sample yielded the 31 T cell receptor beta chains listed below, sequenced in a study of blood T cells in healthy people across ages. It was with a sample-barcoded 5' primer and a J-beta primer mix that a second PCR of about 7 to 12 cycles was run. TCRdb re-called the 5' RACE reads through MiXCR, storing one row per CDR3 protein. This table has about 680,000 distinct CDR3 sequences, roughly 49% appearing once. Sequencing was done on a sample of blood. These receptors were collected from a woman aged 55-75 years in good health.

As DNA, the CDR3 is TGCAGTGCTACCACAGGGGCTGGGGCCAACGTCCTGACTTTC. Its protein is CSATTGAGANVLTF. The gene calls are TRBV20-1 and TRBJ2-6; 7 nucleotides agree with TRBD1. Germline-derived CDR1 and CDR2 are DFQATT and SNEGSKA (reference sequence). V shed 4 bases and J 2 bases; nucleotides not matched to a gene: 2. The CDR3 has 14 amino acids.

This clonotype was counted between two and nine times. V is TRBV7-9 and J is TRBJ2-5; D gene unclear. Germline CDR1 reads SEHNR; CDR2 reads FQNEAQ (reference sequence). This CDR3 is built from 15 residues. V was clipped by 1 base and J by 5 bases, with 14 bases between them. The CDR3 DNA sequence: TGTGCCAGCAGCTTAGGTGGGAAAGCTAAGGAGACCCAGTACTTC. Residues: CASSLGGKAKETQYF.

The chain couples TRBV4-3 to TRBJ1-1; D is ambiguous. V was clipped by 0 bases and J by 1 base, with 6 bases between them. The CDR3 has 14 amino acids. Germline V gene data show CDR1 as LGHNA and CDR2 as YSLEER. CDR3 protein: CASSQDVQNTEAFF. The CDR3 region has the DNA TGCGCCAGCAGCCAAGATGTACAGAACACTGAAGCTTTCTTT.

This chain uses TRBV28 with TRBJ2-7, with 9 bases that match TRBD1. This CDR3 has 16 residues. Per the germline V gene, CDR1 is MDHEN and CDR2 is SYDVKM. J was trimmed by 4 bases and V by 5 bases; bases with no gene match: 12. CDR3 sequence (DNA): TGTGCCAGCAGTACTAACGGACAGGGGCAGAGGTACGAGCAGTACTTC. Its protein is CASSTNGQGQRYEQYF. Filled out from reference TRBV28 and TRBJ2-7, the complete variable domain reads DVKVTQSSRYLVKRTGEKVFLECVQDMDHENMFWYRQDPGLGLRLIYFSYDVKMKEKGDIPEGYSVSREKKERFSLILESASTNQTSMYLCASSTNGQGQRYEQYFGPGTRLTVT.

This clonotype was seen a handful of times. The chain is built from TRBV29-1 and TRBJ2-1, with TRBD2 matching 9 bases. Trimming at V came to 4 bases and at J to 8 bases, leaving 6 bases not matched to a gene. The CDR3 spans 13 residues. Germline lookup yields CDR1 SQVTM and CDR2 ANQGSEA. In nucleotides, the CDR3 is TGCAGCGTTGTAGCGGGAGATGCCTATGAGCAGTTCTTC. As protein: CSVVAGDAYEQFF.

The chain joins TRBV20-1 to TRBJ2-5, with D tentatively TRBD2 (7 bases). V shed 5 bases and J shed 0 bases, with 25 bases lying between them. This CDR3 has 18 amino acids. Germline loops: CDR1 DFQATT, CDR2 SNEGSKA (reference sequence). The CDR3 DNA is TGCAGTGCTCAACCCGGGTTGGGAGGGGGGCGGTACCAAGAGACCCAGTACTTC. Protein: CSAQPGLGGGRYQETQYF.

Remarks on this clonotype: Sequence at one end of the junction differs from germline and may be a read error. The gene calls are TRBV20-1 and TRBJ2-6, with 9 bases lining up with TRBD1. This CDR3 is 17 amino acids long. Per the germline V gene, CDR1 is DFQATT and CDR2 is SNEGSKA (reference sequence). The CDR3 spells CRARDTGGASGANVLTF. The CDR3 coding sequence is TGCAGGGCTAGAGATACAGGGGGCGCCTCTGGGGCCAACGTCCTGACTTTC.

This sequence joins TRBV4-2 and TRBJ2-5; D is perhaps TRBD1 (5 bases). Trimming removed 1 base from V and 11 bases from J, with 17 bases in between. Per germline, CDR1 LGHNA and CDR2 YNFKEQ. The CDR3 is 14 amino acids. The CDR3 region has the DNA TGTGCCAGCAGCCAAGCGAGCGCAAGGGGTGAGCAGTACTTC. This sequence encodes CASSQASARGEQYF.

This clonotype was seen more than once but under ten times. V is TRBV15 and J is TRBJ1-4; D remains unclear. The CDR3 has 13 residues. Germline V gives CDR1 LNHNV, CDR2 YYDKDF (reference sequence). V was pared by 3 bases and J by 8 bases, with 10 bases between. This chain's CDR3 is CATSRDQREKLFF. Here the CDR3 DNA reads TGTGCCACCAGCAGGGACCAACGCGAAAAACTGTTTTTT.

The chain employs TRBV7-3 and TRBJ1-4, with D possibly matching TRBD1 (5 bases). V shed 5 bases and J shed 7 bases, with 17 bases lying between them. Germline CDR1 is SGHTA and CDR2 is FQGTGA. The CDR3 length is 15 residues. This CDR3 is CASSDDAGLIEKLFF. The CDR3, as DNA: TGTGCCAGCAGCGACGACGCAGGGTTGATTGAAAAACTGTTTTTT.

The gene calls are TRBV20-1 and TRBJ1-6; 7 bases are shared with TRBD1. This CDR3 contains 16 residues. Germline V gives CDR1 DFQATT, CDR2 SNEGSKA (reference sequence). Germline trimming cut 3 bases from V and 6 bases from J; bases unmatched to any gene: 11. CDR3: CSASRGQAGSNSPLHF. The CDR3 region has the DNA TGCAGTGCTAGTAGGGGGCAGGCAGGGTCTAATTCACCCCTCCACTTT.

CDR3 nucleotide sequence: TGTGCCAGCACCCGGACTAGCGGGGCGTCCTACGAGCAGTACTTC. It codes for CASTRTSGASYEQYF. This chain joins TRBV27 and TRBJ2-7; 12 nucleotides match TRBD2. CDR1 is MNHEY and CDR2 is SMNVEV in the germline V gene (reference sequence). This CDR3 is built from 15 residues. V gave up 7 bases and J gave up 1 base; unmatched junction bases: 5.

The chain employs TRBV20-1 and TRBJ1-2, with D possibly being TRBD1 (5 bases). The V and J ends lost 0 bases and 5 bases respectively, with 16 bases between them. Germline V gene lookup returns CDR1 DFQATT and CDR2 SNEGSKA (reference sequence). The CDR3 is 15 amino acids. Written as DNA, the CDR3 is TGCAGTGCTAGAGATTCCGGGACGGATGTTTATGGCTACACCTTC. This translates into CSARDSGTDVYGYTF.

This chain links TRBV2 with TRBJ2-1; D might be TRBD1 or TRBD2, each matching 5 bases. The V end was cut by 4 bases, the J end by 6 bases, with 16 bases between. The CDR3 sequence is 15 residues long. The germline gives CDR1 SNHLY, CDR2 FYNNEI. CDR3 amino acids: CASSVRGVGLNEQFF. The CDR3 nucleotides are TGTGCCAGCAGTGTCCGAGGGGTTGGGCTCAATGAGCAGTTCTTC.

J is TRBJ1-1 and V is TRBV6-2 or TRBV6-3, with D possibly matching TRBD1 (6 bases). Germline V lookup: CDR1 MNHEY, CDR2 SVGEGT. Trimming removed 7 bases from V and 11 bases from J, with 26 bases in between. The CDR3 runs 15 residues. DNA for the CDR3: TGTGCCAGCAATCCGAACGGGGCCAGGGGCCTGTCGGCTTTCTTT. Protein sequence: CASNPNGARGLSAFF.

This chain joins TRBV20-1 and TRBJ2-7; 8 bases are shared with TRBD2. Losses at the gene ends were 3 bases for V and 0 bases for J; bases not matched to a gene: 10. This CDR3 is 16 amino acids long. Germline CDR1 DFQATT, CDR2 SNEGSKA (reference sequence). The CDR3 is CSASYGASGFSYEQYF. The CDR3 DNA follows: TGCAGTGCTAGTTACGGGGCTAGCGGGTTCTCCTACGAGCAGTACTTC.

The CDR3 bases are TGTGCCAGCGGTCGGGGTAGTGACCGCCGGTTAGCTTTCTTT. Translation gives CASGRGSDRRLAFF. The chain employs TRBV7-2 and TRBJ1-1, with D unclear. The germline CDR1 and CDR2 sequences are SGHTA and FQGNSA. The CDR3 totals 14 residues. The V end lost 8 bases, the J end lost 10 bases, and 23 bases lay between the germline ends.

This clonotype has only a few counts. The gene calls are TRBV27 and TRBJ2-5; D is ambiguous. The CDR3 extends over 15 amino acids. Germline V gene lookup returns CDR1 MNHEY and CDR2 SMNVEV (reference sequence). The V gene lost 3 bases and the J gene lost 2 bases, with 13 bases spanning the gap. The CDR3 spells CASSLGAAPQETQYF. The CDR3 DNA reads as TGTGCCAGCAGTTTGGGCGCAGCACCTCAAGAGACCCAGTACTTC.

The gene calls are TRBV5-6 and TRBJ1-2; the match to TRBD1 covers 7 bases. J gave up 4 bases and V 0 bases, and 12 bases lay outside the gene matches. The germline V gene encodes CDR1 SGHDT and CDR2 YYEEEE. CDR3 size: 17 residues. The CDR3 is CASSLESDTGDGYGYTF. The CDR3 nucleotides read TGTGCCAGCAGCTTGGAATCTGATACAGGGGACGGCTATGGCTACACCTTC.

The chain couples TRBV9 to TRBJ2-7; D not certain. The germline CDR1 and CDR2 sequences are SGDLS and YYNGEE. Trimming left V 0 bases short and J 5 bases short, with 12 bases between. CDR3 length equals 14 residues. The CDR3 loop reads CASSVGPHNDEQYF. The DNA for the CDR3 is TGTGCCAGCAGCGTAGGTCCCCACAATGACGAGCAGTACTTC.

The chain employs TRBV20-1 and TRBJ2-7, with 7 positions matching TRBD1. The CDR3 is 13 amino acids. Trimming removed 4 bases from V and 2 bases from J; junction bases left unmatched: 5. CDR1 and CDR2 (germline): DFQATT, SNEGSKA (reference sequence). The CDR3 loop reads CSATAGTAYEQYF. The DNA for the CDR3 is TGCAGTGCTACCGCCGGGACAGCCTACGAGCAGTACTTC.

V gene TRBV20-1 combines with J gene TRBJ2-1; the D gene is possibly TRBD2 (7 bases). Germline V gene lookup returns CDR1 DFQATT and CDR2 SNEGSKA (reference sequence). The germline V and J ends were trimmed by 0 bases and 8 bases, with 14 bases remaining between them. This CDR3 is 14 amino acids long. The CDR3 loop reads CSARDPQGRDEQFF. CDR3 DNA: TGCAGTGCTAGAGATCCCCAGGGGAGGGATGAGCAGTTCTTC.

The chain recombines TRBV19 with TRBJ2-7; the D gene could be TRBD1 or TRBD2 (5 bases each). Per the germline V gene, CDR1 is LNHDA and CDR2 is SQIVND (reference sequence). The CDR3 length is 13 residues. V was cut by 5 bases and J by 3 bases, with 11 bases left in between. The CDR3 DNA sequence: TGTGCCAGTAGTGGGGGACGACTCTACGAGCAGTACTTC. It encodes CASSGGRLYEQYF.

J is TRBJ2-5 and V is TRBV7-8, with TRBD2 identical over 7 bases. Germline V gene data show CDR1 as SGHVS and CDR2 as FQNEAQ. The trim removed 3 bases at V and 11 bases at J, leaving 15 bases unmatched. CDR3 size: 15 residues. The CDR3 sequence: CASSFSSGRDNEQYF. CDR3 nucleotide sequence: TGTGCCAGCAGCTTTTCTAGCGGCCGTGACAATGAGCAGTACTTC.

V and J are TRBV11-2 and TRBJ1-1; 9 nucleotides line up with TRBD1. Germline V CDR1 and CDR2: SGHAT, FQNNGV. This CDR3 comprises 16 residues. Losses at the gene ends were 4 bases for V and 0 bases for J; bases not matched to a gene: 6. CDR3 in amino acids: CASSSGTGIMNTEAFF. CDR3 nucleotides: TGTGCCAGCAGCTCCGGGACAGGGATCATGAACACTGAAGCTTTCTTT.

The rearrangement joins TRBV7-9 to TRBJ1-1; D may be TRBD1 (6 bases). The CDR3 is 14 residues long. V was pared by 5 bases and J by 8 bases, with 18 bases between. Germline V gene data show CDR1 as SEHNR and CDR2 as FQNEAQ (reference sequence). Here the CDR3 reads CASSLSRGSEEAFF. The CDR3, as DNA: TGTGCCAGCAGCCTATCCAGGGGTAGCGAAGAAGCTTTCTTT.

This clonotype was detected a few times. CDR3 DNA: TGCGCCAGCACCACCAGGGGAAGCCAAGAGACCCAGTACTTC. This translates into CASTTRGSQETQYF. This chain links TRBV5-1 with TRBJ2-5; D might be TRBD1 (6 bases). The V and J ends lost 6 bases and 1 base respectively, with 13 bases between them. Germline-derived CDR1 and CDR2 are SGHRS and YFSETQ. CDR3 length equals 14 residues.

This rearrangement joins TRBV6-1 to TRBJ2-7; no definite D call. The CDR3 loop spans 11 amino acids. The germline gives CDR1 MNHNS, CDR2 SASEGT. V lost 7 bases and J lost 12, with 16 bases in between. The CDR3 nucleotides are TGTGCCAGCACGGACCGGGTCTCGTGGTACTTC. It is translated as CASTDRVSWYF.

The V call is TRBV15, the J call TRBJ2-1, with D unclear. V lost 4 bases to trimming and J lost 10 bases, with 11 bases between them. CDR1 and CDR2 from the germline V gene are LNHNV and YYDKDF (reference sequence). The CDR3 has 12 amino acids. CDR3 nucleotides: TGTGCCACCAGCACGAGTTTTGAAGAGCAGTTCTTC. Translation gives CATSTSFEEQFF.

This clonotype occurred once. The rearrangement links TRBV29-1 to TRBJ2-7, with 10 bases matching TRBD2. The CDR3 has 19 residues. V was pared by 1 base and J by 1 base, with 16 bases of the junction left unmatched. Germline values: CDR1 SQVTM, CDR2 ANQGSEA. The CDR3 nucleotides read TGCAGCGTTGAAGGGCCGCGGAGTGCTAGCGGGAGCGGGTCCTACGAGCAGTACTTC. This encodes CSVEGPRSASGSGSYEQYF.

This clonotype came up a few times. V and J are TRBV27 and TRBJ1-2; maybe TRBD1 (6 bases). This CDR3 is built from 14 residues. Germline V CDR1 and CDR2: MNHEY, SMNVEV (reference sequence). V was cut by 0 bases and J by 6 bases, with 11 bases left in between. CDR3 DNA: TGTGCCAGCAGTTTATCAGGGGGAGAAGATGGCTACACCTTC. Protein product: CASSLSGGEDGYTF.